This T cell receptor (beta chain) was observed in a study of blood T cell repertoires in COVID-19. Across the study: The origin of the acute and convalescent COVID-19 samples was the United States, Italy and Spain.

Looked up from germline, CDR1 is LNHDA and CDR2 is SQIVND (reference sequence). The CDR3 has 17 amino acids. The V end was cut by 7 bases, the J end by 5 bases, with 26 bases between. This clone occurred a few times. In the original workflow: Amplified reference gene primers provided the basis for estimating nucleated cell counts. Clones were sequenced by immunoSEQ multiplex PCR, and TCRdb holds only the in-frame ones, with some missing. The V and J calls and clone size were taken over from that table, and D and trimming were inferred from the DNA. The sample shows about 50,000 clones, more than 70% of them seen only once.

This rearrangement joins TRBV19 to TRBJ1-2; D is perhaps TRBD1 (5 bases). The receptor was isolated from a woman aged 60-75 years with acute or convalescent COVID-19. The sequenced material came from peripheral blood. The CDR3 region has the DNA TGTGCCAGTAACCCAAAAGGAGGAGGAGGGGCGGTTTATGGCTACACCTTC. Protein sequence: CASNPKGGGGAVYGYTF.